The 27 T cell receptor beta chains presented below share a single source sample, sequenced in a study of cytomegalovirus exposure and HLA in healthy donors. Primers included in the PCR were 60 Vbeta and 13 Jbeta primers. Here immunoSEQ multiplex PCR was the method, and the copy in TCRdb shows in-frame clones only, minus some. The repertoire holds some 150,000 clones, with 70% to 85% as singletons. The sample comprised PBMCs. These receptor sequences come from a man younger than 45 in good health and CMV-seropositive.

The CDR3 DNA is TGTGCCAGCAGCCCAGGACAGTCCACAGATACGCAGTATTTT. This codes for CASSPGQSTDTQYF. The V gene is TRBV6-4, the J gene TRBJ2-3; D is possibly TRBD1 (6 bases). Germline CDR1 reads MRHNA; CDR2 reads SNTAGT. V lost 6 bases and J lost 2, with 12 bases in between. The CDR3 has 14 amino acids.

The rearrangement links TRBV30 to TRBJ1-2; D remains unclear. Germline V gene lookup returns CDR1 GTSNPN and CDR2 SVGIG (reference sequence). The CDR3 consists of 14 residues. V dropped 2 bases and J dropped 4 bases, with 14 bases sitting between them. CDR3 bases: TGTGCCTGGAGTAATGCAGGCGTCGGCTATGGCTACACCTTC. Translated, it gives CAWSNAGVGYGYTF.

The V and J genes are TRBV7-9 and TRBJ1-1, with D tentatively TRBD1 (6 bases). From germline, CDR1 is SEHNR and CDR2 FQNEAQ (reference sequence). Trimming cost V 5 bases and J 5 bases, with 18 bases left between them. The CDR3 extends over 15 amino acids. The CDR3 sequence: CASSGGGARDTEAFF. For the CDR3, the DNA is TGTGCCAGCAGCGGCGGGGGGGCGAGGGATACTGAAGCTTTCTTT.

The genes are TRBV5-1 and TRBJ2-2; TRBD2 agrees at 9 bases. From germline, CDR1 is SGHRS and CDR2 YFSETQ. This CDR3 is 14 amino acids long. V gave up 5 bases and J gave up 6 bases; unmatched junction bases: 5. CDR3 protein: CASRPGLAPGELFF. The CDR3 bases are TGCGCCAGCAGACCGGGACTAGCCCCCGGGGAGCTGTTTTTT.

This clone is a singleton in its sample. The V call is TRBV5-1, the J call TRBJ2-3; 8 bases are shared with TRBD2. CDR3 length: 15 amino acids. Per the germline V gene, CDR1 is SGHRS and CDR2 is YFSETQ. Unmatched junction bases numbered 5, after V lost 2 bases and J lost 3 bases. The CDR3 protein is CASSFTAGDTDTQYF. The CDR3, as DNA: TGCGCCAGCAGCTTCACAGCGGGGGATACAGATACGCAGTATTTT.

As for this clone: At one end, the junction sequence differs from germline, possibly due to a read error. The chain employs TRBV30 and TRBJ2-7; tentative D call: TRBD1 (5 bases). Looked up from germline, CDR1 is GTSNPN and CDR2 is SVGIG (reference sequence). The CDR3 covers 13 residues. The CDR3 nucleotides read TGTGCCTGGAATTCAGGGCGCTCCTGCGAGCAGTACTTC. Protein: CAWNSGRSCEQYF.

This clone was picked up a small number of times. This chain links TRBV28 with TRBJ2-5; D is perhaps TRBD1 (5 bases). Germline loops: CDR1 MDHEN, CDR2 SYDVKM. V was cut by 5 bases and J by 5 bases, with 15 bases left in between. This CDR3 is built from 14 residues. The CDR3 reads CASSPHDSSETQYF. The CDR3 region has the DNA TGTGCCAGCAGTCCCCACGACAGTTCGGAGACCCAGTACTTC.

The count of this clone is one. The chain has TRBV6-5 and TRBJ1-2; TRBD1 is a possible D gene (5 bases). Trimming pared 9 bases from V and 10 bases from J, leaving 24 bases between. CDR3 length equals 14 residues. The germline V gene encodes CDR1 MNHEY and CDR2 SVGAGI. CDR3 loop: CASTVDPGRDDYTF. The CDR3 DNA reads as TGTGCCAGTACCGTGGATCCAGGGCGAGACGACTACACCTTC.

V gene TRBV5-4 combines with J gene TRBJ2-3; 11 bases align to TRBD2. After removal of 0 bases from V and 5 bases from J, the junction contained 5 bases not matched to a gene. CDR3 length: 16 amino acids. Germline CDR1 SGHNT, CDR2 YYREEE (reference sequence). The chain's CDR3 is CASSLALAGGLDTQYF. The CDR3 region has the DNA TGTGCCAGCAGCTTGGCTCTAGCGGGGGGTTTAGATACGCAGTATTTT.

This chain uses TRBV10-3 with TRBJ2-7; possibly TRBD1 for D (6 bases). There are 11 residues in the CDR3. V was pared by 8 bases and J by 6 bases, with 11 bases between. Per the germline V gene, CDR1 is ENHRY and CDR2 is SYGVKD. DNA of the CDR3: TGTGCCATCCTTACAGGGTCCGAGCAGTACTTC. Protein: CAILTGSEQYF.

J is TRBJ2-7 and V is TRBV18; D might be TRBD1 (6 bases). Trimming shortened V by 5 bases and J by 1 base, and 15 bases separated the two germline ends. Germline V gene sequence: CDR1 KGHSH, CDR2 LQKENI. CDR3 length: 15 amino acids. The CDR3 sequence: CASSKGTGRSYEQYF. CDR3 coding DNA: TGTGCCAGCTCAAAAGGCACAGGGCGGTCCTACGAGCAGTACTTC.

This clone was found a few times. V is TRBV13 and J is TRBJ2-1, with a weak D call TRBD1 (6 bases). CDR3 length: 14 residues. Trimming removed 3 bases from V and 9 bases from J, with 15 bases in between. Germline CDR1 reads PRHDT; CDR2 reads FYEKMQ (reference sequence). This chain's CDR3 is CASSFAPRGSEQFF. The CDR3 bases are TGTGCCAGCAGCTTTGCACCCAGGGGAAGTGAGCAGTTCTTC.

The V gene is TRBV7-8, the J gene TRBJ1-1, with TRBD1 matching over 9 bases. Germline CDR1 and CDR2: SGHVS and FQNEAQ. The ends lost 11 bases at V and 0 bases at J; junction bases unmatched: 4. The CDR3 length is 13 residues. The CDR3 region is CAARQGVNTEAFF. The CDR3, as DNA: TGTGCCGCACGACAGGGGGTGAACACTGAAGCTTTCTTT.

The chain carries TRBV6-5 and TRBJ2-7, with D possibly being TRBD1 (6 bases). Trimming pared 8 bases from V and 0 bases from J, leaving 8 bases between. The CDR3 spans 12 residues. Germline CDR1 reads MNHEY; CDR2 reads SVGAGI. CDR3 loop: CASGDNSYEQYF. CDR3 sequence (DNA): TGTGCCAGCGGGGACAACTCCTACGAGCAGTACTTC.

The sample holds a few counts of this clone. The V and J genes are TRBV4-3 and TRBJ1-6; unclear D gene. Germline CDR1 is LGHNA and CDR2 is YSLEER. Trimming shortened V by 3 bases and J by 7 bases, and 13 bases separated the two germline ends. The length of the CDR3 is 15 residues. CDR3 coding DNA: TGCGCCAGCAGCCATGTAGACACAAACAATTCACCCCTCCACTTT. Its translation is CASSHVDTNNSPLHF.

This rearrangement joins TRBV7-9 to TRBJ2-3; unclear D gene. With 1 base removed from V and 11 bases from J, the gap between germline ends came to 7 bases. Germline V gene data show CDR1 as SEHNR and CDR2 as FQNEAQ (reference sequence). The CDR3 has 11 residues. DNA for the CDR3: TGTGCCAGCAGCTTAGAACAGATGCAGTATTTT. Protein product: CASSLEQMQYF.

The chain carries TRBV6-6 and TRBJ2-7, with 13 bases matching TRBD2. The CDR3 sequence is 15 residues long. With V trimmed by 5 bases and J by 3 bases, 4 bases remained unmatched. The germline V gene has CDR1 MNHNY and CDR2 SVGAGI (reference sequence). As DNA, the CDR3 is TGTGCCAGCAGTCCGGGACTAGCGGGGCTCTACGAGCAGTACTTC. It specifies CASSPGLAGLYEQYF.

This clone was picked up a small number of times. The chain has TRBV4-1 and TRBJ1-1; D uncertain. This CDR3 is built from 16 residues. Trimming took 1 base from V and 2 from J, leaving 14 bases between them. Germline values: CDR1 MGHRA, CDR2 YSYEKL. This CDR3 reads CASSQGMGSENTEAFF. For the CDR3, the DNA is TGCGCCAGCAGCCAAGGAATGGGCTCAGAAAACACTGAAGCTTTCTTT.

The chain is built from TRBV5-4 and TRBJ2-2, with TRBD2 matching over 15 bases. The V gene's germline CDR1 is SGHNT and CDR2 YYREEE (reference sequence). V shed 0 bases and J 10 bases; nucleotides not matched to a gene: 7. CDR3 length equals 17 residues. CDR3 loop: CASSLVRTSGGAEELFF. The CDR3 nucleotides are TGTGCCAGCAGCTTGGTGAGGACTAGCGGGGGGGCGGAGGAGCTGTTTTTT.

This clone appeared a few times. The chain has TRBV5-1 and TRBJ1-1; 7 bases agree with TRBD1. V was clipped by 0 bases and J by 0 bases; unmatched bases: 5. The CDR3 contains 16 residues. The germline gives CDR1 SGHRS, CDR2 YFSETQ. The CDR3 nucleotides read TGCGCCAGCAGCTTGGGGACGGGACAGTTGAACACTGAAGCTTTCTTT. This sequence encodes CASSLGTGQLNTEAFF.

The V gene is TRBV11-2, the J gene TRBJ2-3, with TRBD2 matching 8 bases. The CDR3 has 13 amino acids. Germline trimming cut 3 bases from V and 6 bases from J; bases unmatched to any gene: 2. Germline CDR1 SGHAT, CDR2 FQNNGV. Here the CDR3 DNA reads TGTGCCAGCAGCTTCGGGGGGGCGGATACGCAGTATTTT. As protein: CASSFGGADTQYF.

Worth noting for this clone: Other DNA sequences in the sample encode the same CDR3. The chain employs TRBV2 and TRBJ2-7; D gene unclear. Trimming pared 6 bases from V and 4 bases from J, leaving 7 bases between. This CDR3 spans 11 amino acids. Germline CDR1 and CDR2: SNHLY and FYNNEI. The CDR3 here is CASSPNYEQYF. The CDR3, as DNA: TGTGCCAGCAGCCCTAATTACGAGCAGTACTTC.

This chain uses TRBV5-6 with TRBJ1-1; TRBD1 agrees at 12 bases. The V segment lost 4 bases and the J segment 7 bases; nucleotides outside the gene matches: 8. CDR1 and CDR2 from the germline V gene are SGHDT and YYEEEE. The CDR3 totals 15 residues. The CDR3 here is CASSSRGQGAIEAFF. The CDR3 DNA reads TGTGCCAGCAGCAGCCGGGGACAGGGGGCGATTGAAGCTTTCTTT. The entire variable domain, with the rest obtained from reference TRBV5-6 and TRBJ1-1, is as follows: DAGVTQSPTHLIKTRGQQVTLRCSPKSGHDTVSWYQQALGQGPQFIFQYYEEEERQRGNFPDRFSGHQFPNYSSELNVNALLLGDSALYLCASSSRGQGAIEAFFGQGTRLTVV.

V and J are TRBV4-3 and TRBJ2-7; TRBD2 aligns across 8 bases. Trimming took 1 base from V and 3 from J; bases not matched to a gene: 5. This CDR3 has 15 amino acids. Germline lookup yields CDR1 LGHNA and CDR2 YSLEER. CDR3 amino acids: CASSQGRGGSYEQYF. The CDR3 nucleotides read TGCGCCAGCAGCCAAGGACGGGGGGGTAGCTACGAGCAGTACTTC.

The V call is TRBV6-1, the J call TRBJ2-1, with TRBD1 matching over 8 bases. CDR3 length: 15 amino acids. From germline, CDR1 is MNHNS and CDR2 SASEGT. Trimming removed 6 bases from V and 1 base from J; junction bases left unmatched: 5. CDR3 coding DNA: TGTGCCAGCAGCCGGGGACAGGATTCCTACAATGAGCAGTTCTTC. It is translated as CASSRGQDSYNEQFF.

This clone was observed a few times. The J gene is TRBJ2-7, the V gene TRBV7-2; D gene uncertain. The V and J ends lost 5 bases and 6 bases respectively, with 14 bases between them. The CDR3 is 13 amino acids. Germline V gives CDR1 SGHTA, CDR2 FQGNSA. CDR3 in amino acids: CASSTLPYSEQYF. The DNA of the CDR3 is TGTGCCAGCAGCACCCTCCCGTACTCCGAGCAGTACTTC.

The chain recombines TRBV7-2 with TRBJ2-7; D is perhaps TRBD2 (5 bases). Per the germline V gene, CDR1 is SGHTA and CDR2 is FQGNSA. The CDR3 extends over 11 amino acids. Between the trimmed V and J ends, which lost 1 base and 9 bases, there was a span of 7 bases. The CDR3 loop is CASSLVGVQYF. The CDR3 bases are TGTGCCAGCAGCTTAGTCGGGGTGCAGTACTTC.